This passage covers 25 T cell receptor beta chains from one sample sequenced in a study of response to subunit inactivated influenza vaccine. MiXCR was run by TCRdb on the RT-PCR reads, yielding one entry per CDR3 protein. The table lists 500,000 to 550,000 distinct CDR3 sequences, 20% to 25% of them singletons. These data also formed part of another study, on T cells expressing NK-cell markers. As that study records: The cDNA for TCR beta came from 5'RACE template switching with UMIs.

Sequenced material: CD4+ T cells sorted from PBMCs, taken about 11 days after vaccination. The receptors stem from a man in his fifties who received an inactivated influenza vaccine.

This chain joins TRBV29-1 and TRBJ1-5, with a possible D match to TRBD1 (5 bases). Trimming pared 7 bases from V and 7 bases from J, leaving 17 bases between. There are 13 residues in the CDR3. Germline V CDR1 and CDR2: SQVTM, ANQGSEA. CDR3 coding DNA: TGCAGCGCCGGGGGGGAGAAGGGCCAGCCCCAGCATTTT. Translation gives CSAGGEKGQPQHF.

The sample holds a few counts of this clonotype. This chain uses TRBV2 with TRBJ2-7; a possible D gene is TRBD2 (5 bases). The CDR3 loop spans 17 amino acids. Germline-derived CDR1 and CDR2 are SNHLY and FYNNEI. V was trimmed by 0 bases and J by 1 base, leaving 16 bases between them. Here the CDR3 reads CASSEAGWAGRSYEQYF. CDR3 bases: TGTGCCAGCAGTGAAGCAGGGTGGGCGGGTCGGTCCTACGAGCAGTACTTC.

V usage is TRBV7-6 and J usage is TRBJ1-5; D is unresolved. CDR3 length: 13 residues. The germline CDR1 and CDR2 sequences are SGHVS and FNYEAQ. The ends were cut back, 3 bases at V and 9 bases at J, with 12 bases in the middle. CDR3 nucleotides: TGTGCCAGCAGCTTGGAGGGAGCTGGGCCCCAGCATTTT. It translates to CASSLEGAGPQHF.

This clonotype was counted only a few times. V is TRBV12-3 or TRBV12-4 and J is TRBJ2-5; D remains unclear. The CDR3 covers 15 residues. V lost 5 bases to trimming and J lost 4 bases, with 17 bases between them. CDR3: CASSPPRGLTETQYF. CDR3 coding DNA: TGTGCCAGCAGTCCACCCCGTGGGTTGACAGAGACCCAGTACTTC.

This clonotype came up a few times. The chain is built from TRBV7-8 and TRBJ2-1, with TRBD2 matching over 7 bases. The CDR3 extends over 15 amino acids. Germline lookup yields CDR1 SGHVS and CDR2 FQNEAQ. Trimming cost V 5 bases and J 7 bases; bases outside gene matches: 11. CDR3 amino acids: CASSHGLEGKNEQFF. The CDR3 DNA reads as TGTGCCAGCAGCCATGGACTAGAGGGTAAAAATGAGCAGTTCTTC.

This clonotype has a count of ten or more. The chain couples TRBV29-1 to TRBJ2-4; 10 bases fit TRBD2. V trimming: 7 bases; J trimming: 8 bases; junction bases outside the gene matches: 8. Germline CDR1 and CDR2: SQVTM and ANQGSEA. The CDR3 contains 13 residues. The CDR3 reads CSGSGTSVDIQYF. In nucleotides, the CDR3 is TGCAGCGGATCCGGGACTAGCGTTGACATTCAGTACTTC.

This clonotype was recorded a few times. The chain couples TRBV20-1 to TRBJ2-7; 10 nucleotides agree with TRBD1. The V segment lost 0 bases and the J segment 2 bases; nucleotides outside the gene matches: 7. CDR3 length: 16 amino acids. Germline values: CDR1 DFQATT, CDR2 SNEGSKA (reference sequence). CDR3 DNA sequence: TGCAGTGCTAGAGATCCCCTTGGGACAGGGGCCTACGAGCAGTACTTC. The encoded protein is CSARDPLGTGAYEQYF.

The chain employs TRBV5-1 and TRBJ2-5, with a weak D call TRBD2 (6 bases). The CDR3 spans 14 residues. Germline V gene sequence: CDR1 SGHRS, CDR2 YFSETQ. Trimming removed 4 bases from V and 2 bases from J, with 12 bases in between. CDR3: CASSMTSFQETQYF. The DNA of the CDR3 is TGCGCCAGCAGCATGACTAGTTTTCAAGAGACCCAGTACTTC.

This clonotype was recorded only once. The chain is built from TRBV12-3 or TRBV12-4 and TRBJ2-2, with D hard to call. CDR3 size: 15 residues. With 2 bases removed from V and 0 bases from J, the gap between germline ends came to 7 bases. The CDR3 here is CASSLFQPNTGELFF. CDR3 DNA sequence: TGTGCCAGCAGTTTATTTCAACCGAACACCGGGGAGCTGTTTTTT.

This chain connects TRBV3-1 to TRBJ1-2, with TRBD1 identical over 8 bases. With 1 base clipped from V and 4 bases from J, the junction kept 5 bases outside the gene matches. The CDR3 covers 15 residues. The V gene's germline CDR1 is LGHDT and CDR2 YNNKEL (reference sequence). This chain's CDR3 is CASSQAPGTGYGYTF. Written as DNA, the CDR3 is TGTGCCAGCAGCCAAGCACCCGGGACAGGCTATGGCTACACCTTC.

This chain joins TRBV29-1 and TRBJ2-1; the D is unclear. Germline values: CDR1 SQVTM, CDR2 ANQGSEA. The CDR3 consists of 13 residues. V lost 5 bases and J 2 bases, leaving 10 bases between the germline ends. The CDR3 loop is CSVSGRAYNEQFF. CDR3 bases: TGCAGCGTTTCGGGCCGAGCCTACAATGAGCAGTTCTTC.

This clonotype was seen more than once but under ten times. The rearrangement joins TRBV19 to TRBJ2-1; 11 bases fit TRBD1. Germline V CDR1 and CDR2: LNHDA, SQIVND (reference sequence). This CDR3 is built from 13 residues. V was pared by 3 bases and J by 9 bases, with 1 base of the junction left unmatched. The CDR3 nucleotides are TGTGCCAGTAGTATCGGGACAGGGGGTGAGCAGTTCTTC. It encodes CASSIGTGGEQFF.

The chain joins TRBV5-4 to TRBJ1-2, with TRBD1 matching 9 bases. This CDR3 contains 14 residues. CDR1 and CDR2 from the germline V gene are SGHNT and YYREEE (reference sequence). V was pared by 0 bases and J by 8 bases, with 5 bases of the junction left unmatched. The CDR3 sequence: CASSLGGQGSGYTF. CDR3 nucleotide sequence: TGTGCCAGCAGCTTGGGTGGACAGGGGAGCGGCTACACCTTC. The full variable domain, completed using reference TRBV5-4 and TRBJ1-2, is ETGVTQSPTHLIKTRGQQVTLRCSSQSGHNTVSWYQQALGQGPQFIFQYYREEENGRGNFPPRFSGLQFPNYSSELNVNALELDDSALYLCASSLGGQGSGYTFGSGTRLTVV.

The chain has TRBV12-3 or TRBV12-4 and TRBJ2-2, with 10 bases matching TRBD2. The CDR3 runs to 17 residues. Trimming removed 1 base from V and 4 bases from J; junction bases left unmatched: 6. In DNA form, the CDR3 reads TGTGCCAGCAGTTTAGATAGTCTAGCGGGAGCCACCGGGGAGCTGTTTTTT. It yields the protein CASSLDSLAGATGELFF.

The chain links TRBV20-1 to TRBJ2-1; TRBD1 aligns across 9 bases. The J segment lost 6 bases and the V segment lost 1 base, leaving 1 base of the junction unmatched. This CDR3 is 13 amino acids long. The germline CDR1 and CDR2 sequences are DFQATT and SNEGSKA (reference sequence). CDR3 region: CSARVDRGNEQFF. The CDR3 DNA is TGCAGTGCTAGAGTGGACAGGGGCAATGAGCAGTTCTTC.

The CDR3 spells CSASSGQTHSYEQYF. CDR3 bases: TGCAGTGCTTCTTCGGGGCAGACGCACTCCTACGAGCAGTACTTC. This sequence joins TRBV20-1 and TRBJ2-7; D may match TRBD1 or TRBD2 (5 bases each). The CDR3 totals 15 residues. The V and J ends lost 5 bases and 0 bases respectively, with 17 bases between them. Germline CDR1 DFQATT, CDR2 SNEGSKA (reference sequence).

The chain has TRBV7-3 and TRBJ2-2, with TRBD2 matching over 15 bases. Trimming cost V 5 bases and J 7 bases; bases outside gene matches: 5. CDR3 size: 16 residues. In germline, CDR1 is SGHTA, CDR2 FQGTGA. This CDR3 is CASSPGLAGGDGELFF. CDR3 bases: TGTGCCAGCAGCCCGGGACTAGCGGGAGGCGACGGGGAGCTGTTTTTT. The full variable domain, completed using reference TRBV7-3 and TRBJ2-2, is GAGVSQTPSNKVTEKGKYVELRCDPISGHTALYWYRQSLGQGPEFLIYFQGTGAADDSGLPNDRFFAVRPEGSVSTLKIQRTERGDSAVYLCASSPGLAGGDGELFFGEGSRLTVL.

The sample holds a few counts of this clonotype. This chain links TRBV7-2 with TRBJ1-2, with 9 nucleotides matching TRBD1. The V gene end was trimmed by 5 bases and the J gene end by 8 bases; junction bases not matched to a gene: 6. Germline CDR1 SGHTA, CDR2 FQGNSA. The CDR3 length is 13 residues. CDR3 loop: CASSAGTGRGYTF. For the CDR3, the DNA is TGTGCCAGCAGCGCCGGGACAGGGAGAGGCTACACCTTC. Full variable domain (missing parts from reference TRBV7-2 and TRBJ1-2): GAGVSQSPSNKVTEKGKDVELRCDPISGHTALYWYRQSLGQGLEFLIYFQGNSAPDKSGLPSDRFSAERTGGSVSTLTIQRTQQEDSAVYLCASSAGTGRGYTFGSGTRLTVV.

The V call is TRBV29-1, the J call TRBJ2-3, with 7 bases fitting TRBD2. Looked up from germline, CDR1 is SQVTM and CDR2 is ANQGSEA. V lost 6 bases to trimming and J lost 5 bases; unmatched junction nucleotides: 5. The length of the CDR3 is 12 residues. CDR3 DNA sequence: TGCAGCGTGAATGGCGGGGGAGATACGCAGTATTTT. Encoded protein: CSVNGGGDTQYF.

The chain links TRBV30 to TRBJ1-5; tentatively, D is TRBD1 (5 bases). CDR1 is GTSNPN and CDR2 is SVGIG in the germline V gene (reference sequence). This CDR3 has 13 residues. V lost 2 bases and J 4 bases, leaving 9 bases between the germline ends. The CDR3 here is CAWSRGWNQPQHF. CDR3 DNA: TGTGCCTGGAGTCGGGGCTGGAATCAGCCCCAGCATTTT.

The chain combines TRBV7-2 with TRBJ2-1, with 10 bases lining up with TRBD2. The length of the CDR3 is 17 residues. V dropped 0 bases and J dropped 7; count of bases not matched to a gene: 9. CDR1 SGHTA and CDR2 FQGNSA come from the germline V gene. In nucleotides, the CDR3 is TGTGCCAGCAGCTTAGCGGCCACTAGCGGGGCGGGTAATGAGCAGTTCTTC. This sequence encodes CASSLAATSGAGNEQFF.

This clonotype was recorded a few times. This rearrangement joins TRBV20-1 to TRBJ1-6; TRBD1 might be the D (5 bases). The CDR3 has 16 amino acids. CDR1 and CDR2 (germline): DFQATT, SNEGSKA (reference sequence). Trimming stripped 2 bases from V and 9 bases from J, with 20 bases between. CDR3 nucleotide sequence: TGCAGTGCTAGAAGGAATTCGAAGGTGGGGGTTTCACCCCTCCACTTT. This encodes CSARRNSKVGVSPLHF.

The gene calls are TRBV4-3 and TRBJ2-3; D is ambiguous. Trimming cost V 3 bases and J 6 bases, with 10 bases left between them. Germline CDR1 reads LGHNA; CDR2 reads YSLEER. The CDR3 loop spans 13 amino acids. CDR3 DNA: TGCGCCAGCAGCCAGGGCCTGTCGGATACGCAGTATTTT. Its protein product is CASSQGLSDTQYF.

Many counts were recorded for this clonotype. A read error may produce the germline difference seen at one junction end. The CDR3 here is CASSLGGLNTGELFF. CDR3 in DNA: TGTGCCAGCAGCTTAGGGGGGTTAAACACCGGGGAGCTGTTTTTT. The chain recombines TRBV12-3 or TRBV12-4 with TRBJ2-2; D is possibly TRBD1 or TRBD2 (6 bases each). CDR3 length: 15 residues.

The V gene is TRBV6-2 or TRBV6-3, the J gene TRBJ2-7; no firm D call. The CDR3 is 12 amino acids. Germline values: CDR1 MNHEY, CDR2 SVGEGT. Trimming pared 1 base from V and 5 bases from J, leaving 6 bases between. CDR3 coding DNA: TGTGCCAGCAGTTACTTGGGGAACGAGCAGTACTTC. Translating it yields CASSYLGNEQYF.